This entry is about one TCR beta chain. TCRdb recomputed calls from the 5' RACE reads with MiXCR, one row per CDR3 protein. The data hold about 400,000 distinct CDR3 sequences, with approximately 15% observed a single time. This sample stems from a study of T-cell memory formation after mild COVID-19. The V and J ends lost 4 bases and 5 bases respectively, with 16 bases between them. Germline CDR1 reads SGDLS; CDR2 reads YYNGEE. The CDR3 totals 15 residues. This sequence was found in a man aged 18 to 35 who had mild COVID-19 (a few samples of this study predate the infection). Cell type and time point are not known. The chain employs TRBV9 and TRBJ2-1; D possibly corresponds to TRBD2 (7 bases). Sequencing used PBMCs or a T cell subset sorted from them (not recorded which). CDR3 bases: TGTGCCAGCAGCCCGTGGCGGGGGCCTAACAATGAGCAGTTCTTC. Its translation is CASSPWRGPNNEQFF. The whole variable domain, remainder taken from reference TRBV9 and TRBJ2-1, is DSGVTQTPKHLITATGQRVTLRCSPRSGDLSVYWYQQSLDQGLQFLIQYYNGEERAKGNILERFSAQQFPDLHSELNLSSLELGDSALYFCASSPWRGPNNEQFFGPGTRLTVL.